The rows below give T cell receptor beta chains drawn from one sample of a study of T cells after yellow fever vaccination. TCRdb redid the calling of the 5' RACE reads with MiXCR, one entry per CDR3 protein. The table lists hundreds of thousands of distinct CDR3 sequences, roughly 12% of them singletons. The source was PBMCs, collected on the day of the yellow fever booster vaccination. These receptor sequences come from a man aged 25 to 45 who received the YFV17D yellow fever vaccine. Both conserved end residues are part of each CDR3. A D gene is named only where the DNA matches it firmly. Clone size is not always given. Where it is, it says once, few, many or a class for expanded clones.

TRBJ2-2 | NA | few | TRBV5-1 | CASSSELNTGELFF | TGCGCCAGCAGCTCGGAATTGAACACCGGGGAGCTGTTTTTT
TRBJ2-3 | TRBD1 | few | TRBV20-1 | CSARSAGTGHDTQYF | TGCAGTGCTAGATCCGCCGGGACAGGGCACGATACGCAGTATTTT
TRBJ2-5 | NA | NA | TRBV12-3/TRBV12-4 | CASSFSSRFETQYF | TGTGCCAGCAGTTTTTCGTCCAGATTTGAGACCCAGTACTTC
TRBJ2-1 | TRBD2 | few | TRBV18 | CASSPPSGLHNEQFF | TGTGCCAGCTCACCACCTAGCGGGCTTCACAATGAGCAGTTCTTC
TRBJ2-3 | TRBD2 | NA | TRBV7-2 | CASSVVAGGSTDTQYF | TGTGCCAGCAGTGTGGTTGCGGGAGGCAGCACAGATACGCAGTATTTT
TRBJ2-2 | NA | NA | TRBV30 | CAWRRGYVTGELFF | TGTGCCTGGAGACGAGGGTATGTGACCGGGGAGCTGTTTTTT
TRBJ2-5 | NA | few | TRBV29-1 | CSVDEVGTGETQYF | TGCAGCGTTGATGAGGTCGGAACCGGGGAGACCCAGTACTTC
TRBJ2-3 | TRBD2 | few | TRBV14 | CASSPIRAGTDTQYF | TGTGCCAGCAGCCCGATTAGAGCGGGAACGGATACGCAGTATTTT
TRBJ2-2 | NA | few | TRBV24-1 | CATSDAVSNTGELFF | TGTGCCACCAGTGACGCCGTTTCGAACACCGGGGAGCTGTTTTTT
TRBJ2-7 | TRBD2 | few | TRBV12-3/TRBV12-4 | CASSFDLAGEQYF | TGTGCCAGCAGTTTTGACCTAGCGGGTGAGCAGTACTTC
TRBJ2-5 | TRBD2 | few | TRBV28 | CASTLSRGGRGTQYF | TGTGCCAGCACCCTCAGTCGCGGGGGTCGGGGGACCCAGTACTTC
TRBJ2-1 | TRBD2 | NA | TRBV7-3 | CASSLTGDWRESGNEQFF | TGTGCCAGCAGCTTAACCGGGGACTGGCGGGAGTCCGGGAATGAGCAGTTCTTC
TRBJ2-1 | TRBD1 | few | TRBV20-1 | CSAPDRARGYEQFF | TGCAGTGCCCCGGACAGGGCGAGGGGCTATGAGCAGTTCTTC
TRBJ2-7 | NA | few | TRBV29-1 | CSVGLGDSYEQYF | TGCAGCGTAGGTCTGGGGGACTCCTACGAGCAGTACTTC
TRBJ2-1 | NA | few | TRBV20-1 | CSASPSQRANEQFF | TGCAGTGCTTCACCTTCCCAGAGGGCGAATGAGCAGTTCTTC
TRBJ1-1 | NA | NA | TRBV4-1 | CASSHPRGAEAFF | TGCGCCAGCAGCCACCCTCGAGGGGCTGAAGCTTTCTTT
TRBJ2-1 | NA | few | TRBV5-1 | CASSSNRAPEQFF | TGCGCCAGCAGCTCGAACAGGGCGCCAGAGCAGTTCTTC
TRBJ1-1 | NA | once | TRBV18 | CASSPALSGYTEAFF | TGTGCCAGCTCACCGGCACTCTCGGGGTACACTGAAGCTTTCTTT
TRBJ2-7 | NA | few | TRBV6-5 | CASSYSSGARDLRNEQYF | TGTGCCAGCAGTTACTCGAGTGGCGCTAGGGACCTACGTAACGAGCAGTACTTC
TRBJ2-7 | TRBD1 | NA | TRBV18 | CASSPLKGAYEQYF | TGTGCCAGCTCACCACTGAAGGGGGCGTATGAGCAGTACTTC
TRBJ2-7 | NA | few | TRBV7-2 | CASSLEWVQYF | TGTGCCAGCAGCTTAGAGTGGGTGCAGTACTTC
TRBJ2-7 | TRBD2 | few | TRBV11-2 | CASSFFPASGTSKYEQYF | TGTGCCAGCAGCTTCTTTCCCGCCTCCGGGACTAGCAAGTACGAGCAGTACTTC
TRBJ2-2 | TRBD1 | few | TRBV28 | CASSYRGRSAGELFF | TGTGCCAGCAGTTACAGGGGGCGGTCGGCCGGGGAGCTGTTTTTT
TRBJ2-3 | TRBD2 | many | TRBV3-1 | CASSPTSATDTQYF | TGTGCCAGCAGCCCGACTAGCGCCACAGATACGCAGTATTTT
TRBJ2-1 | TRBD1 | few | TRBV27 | CASTGTGPSDEQFF | TGTGCCAGCACCGGGACAGGGCCATCAGATGAGCAGTTCTTC
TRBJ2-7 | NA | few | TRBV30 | CAWMRGRYEQYF | TGTGCCTGGATGAGGGGTCGCTACGAGCAGTACTTC
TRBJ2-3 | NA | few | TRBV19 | CASSMNGHNTDTQYF | TGTGCCAGTAGTATGAATGGACACAACACAGATACGCAGTATTTT
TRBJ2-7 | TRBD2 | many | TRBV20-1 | CSARGSGGYEQYF | TGCAGTGCTAGAGGGTCGGGAGGGTACGAGCAGTACTTC
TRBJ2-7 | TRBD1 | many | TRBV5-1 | CASSLVQGDSYEQYF | TGCGCCAGCAGCTTGGTTCAGGGGGACTCCTACGAGCAGTACTTC
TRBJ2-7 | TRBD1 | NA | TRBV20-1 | CCARDSSGQGVYEQYF | TGCTGTGCTAGAGATTCCTCTGGGCAGGGGGTCTACGAGCAGTACTTC
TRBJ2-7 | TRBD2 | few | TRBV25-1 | CASSDGGWGLAGGPHEQYF | TGTGCCAGCAGTGATGGGGGATGGGGACTAGCGGGAGGGCCCCACGAGCAGTACTTC
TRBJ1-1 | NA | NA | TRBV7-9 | CASSPSPTEAFF | TGTGCCAGCAGCCCTAGTCCCACTGAAGCTTTCTTT
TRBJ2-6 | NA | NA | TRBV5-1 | CASSLDPRRGETGANVLTF | TGCGCCAGCAGCTTGGATCCACGCAGGGGTGAAACTGGGGCCAACGTCCTGACTTTC
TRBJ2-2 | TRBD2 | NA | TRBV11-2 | CASSSLAGTPGELFF | TGTGCCAGCAGCTCACTAGCGGGGACCCCTGGGGAGCTGTTTTTT
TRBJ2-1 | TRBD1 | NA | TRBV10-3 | CAISENRVDRVSYNEQFF | TGTGCCATCAGTGAGAACCGGGTGGACAGGGTATCCTACAATGAGCAGTTCTTC
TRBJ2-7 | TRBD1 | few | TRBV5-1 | CASSEQGTGVYEQYF | TGCGCCAGCAGCGAGCAGGGGACAGGGGTCTACGAGCAGTACTTC
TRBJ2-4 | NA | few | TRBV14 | CASSQRGDLLAKNIQYF | TGTGCCAGCAGCCAAAGGGGGGACTTGCTAGCCAAAAACATTCAGTACTTC
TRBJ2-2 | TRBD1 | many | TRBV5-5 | CASSPRQGSNTGELFF | TGTGCCAGCAGCCCCCGACAGGGTAGTAACACCGGGGAGCTGTTTTTT
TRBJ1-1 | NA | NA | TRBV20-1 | CSARVGPGLMNTEAFF | TGCAGTGCTAGAGTGGGGCCAGGGCTTATGAACACTGAAGCTTTCTTT
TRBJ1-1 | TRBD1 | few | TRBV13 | CASSDPDRGTEAFF | TGTGCCAGCAGCGACCCAGACAGGGGTACTGAAGCTTTCTTT
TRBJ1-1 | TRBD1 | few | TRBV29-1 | CSVGDRGLTEAFF | TGCAGCGTTGGTGACAGGGGGCTCACTGAAGCTTTCTTT
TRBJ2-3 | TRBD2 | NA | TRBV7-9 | CASSITSGSTDTQYF | TGTGCCAGCAGCATTACTAGCGGAAGCACAGATACGCAGTATTTT